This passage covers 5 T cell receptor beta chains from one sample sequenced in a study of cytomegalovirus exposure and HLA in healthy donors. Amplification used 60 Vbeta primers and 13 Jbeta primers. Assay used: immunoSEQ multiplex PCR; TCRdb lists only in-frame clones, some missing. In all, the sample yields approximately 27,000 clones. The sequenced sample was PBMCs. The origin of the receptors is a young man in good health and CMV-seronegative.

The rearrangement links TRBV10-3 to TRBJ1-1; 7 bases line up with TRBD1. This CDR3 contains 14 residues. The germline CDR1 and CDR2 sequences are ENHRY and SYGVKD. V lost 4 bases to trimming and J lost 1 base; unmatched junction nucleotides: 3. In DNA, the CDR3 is TGTGCCATCAGTGCCTCAGGGGGGAACACTGAAGCTTTCTTT. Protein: CAISASGGNTEAFF.

The CDR3 protein is CASSVAGLSNNEQFF. The CDR3 region has the DNA TGTGCCAGCAGCGTTGCCGGACTATCGAACAATGAGCAGTTCTTC. This rearrangement joins TRBV9 to TRBJ2-1; possibly TRBD2 for D (6 bases). The germline CDR1 and CDR2 sequences are SGDLS and YYNGEE. The ends were cut back, 2 bases at V and 5 bases at J, with 14 bases in the middle. The CDR3 is 15 residues long.

This CDR3 reads CAWASGGLEQFF. The CDR3 DNA follows: TGTGCCTGGGCTAGCGGGGGCCTTGAGCAGTTCTTC. The chain employs TRBV30 and TRBJ2-1; 10 bases are shared with TRBD2. The V gene's germline CDR1 is GTSNPN and CDR2 SVGIG (reference sequence). The CDR3 extends over 12 amino acids. V trimming: 5 bases; J trimming: 9 bases; junction bases outside the gene matches: 4.

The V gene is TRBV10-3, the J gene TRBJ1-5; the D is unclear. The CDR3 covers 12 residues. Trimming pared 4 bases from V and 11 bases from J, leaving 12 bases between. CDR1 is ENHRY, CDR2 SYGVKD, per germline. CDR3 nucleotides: TGTGCCATCAGTGCTGCCGGGAGGACCCAGCATTTT. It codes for CAISAAGRTQHF.

The CDR3 here is CASSLTGETDTQYF. In DNA form, the CDR3 reads TGTGCCAGCAGCTTGACAGGGGAGACAGATACGCAGTATTTT. The chain employs TRBV5-5 and TRBJ2-3; 7 positions match TRBD1. Losses at the gene ends were 1 base for V and 3 bases for J; bases not matched to a gene: 2. Germline loops: CDR1 SGHKS, CDR2 YYEKEE (reference sequence). The CDR3 has 14 residues.